This T cell receptor beta chain is from a study of patients and donors after allogeneic stem cell transplantation. This clonotype was seen many times. Via MiXCR, TCRdb re-called the RT-PCR reads, giving one row per CDR3 protein. In the table there are about 960,000 distinct CDR3 sequences, more than 15% of which are singletons. CDR3 length: 12 amino acids. In germline, CDR1 is SNHLY, CDR2 FYNNEI. Trimming removed 4 bases from V and 4 bases from J, with 7 bases in between. The clonotype comes from a human donor who was either an allogeneic HSCT recipient or a stem cell or donor lymphocyte infusion donor (not recorded which). It is not recorded whose cells these are; they may come from a transplant donor. Sequencing was carried out using blood, either unsorted or a sorted T cell fraction (not recorded which). The chain links TRBV2 to TRBJ1-2; maybe TRBD1 (5 bases). The CDR3 DNA is TGTGCCAGCAGTGGCGACAGCTATGGCTACACCTTC. Translating gives CASSGDSYGYTF.